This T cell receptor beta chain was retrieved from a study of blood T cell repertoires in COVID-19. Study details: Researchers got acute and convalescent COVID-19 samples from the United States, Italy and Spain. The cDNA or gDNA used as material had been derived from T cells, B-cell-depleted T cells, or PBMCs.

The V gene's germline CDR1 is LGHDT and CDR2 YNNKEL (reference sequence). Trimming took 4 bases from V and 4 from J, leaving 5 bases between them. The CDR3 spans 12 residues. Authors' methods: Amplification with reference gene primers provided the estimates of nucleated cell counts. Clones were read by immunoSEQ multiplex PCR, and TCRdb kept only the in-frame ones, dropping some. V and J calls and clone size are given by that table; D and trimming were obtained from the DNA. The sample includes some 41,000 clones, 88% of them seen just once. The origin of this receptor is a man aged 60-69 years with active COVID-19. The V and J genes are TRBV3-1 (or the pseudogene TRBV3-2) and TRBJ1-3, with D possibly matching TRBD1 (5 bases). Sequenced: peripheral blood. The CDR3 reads CASSRQGNTIYF. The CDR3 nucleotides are TGTGCCAGCAGCCGACAGGGAAACACCATATATTTT.